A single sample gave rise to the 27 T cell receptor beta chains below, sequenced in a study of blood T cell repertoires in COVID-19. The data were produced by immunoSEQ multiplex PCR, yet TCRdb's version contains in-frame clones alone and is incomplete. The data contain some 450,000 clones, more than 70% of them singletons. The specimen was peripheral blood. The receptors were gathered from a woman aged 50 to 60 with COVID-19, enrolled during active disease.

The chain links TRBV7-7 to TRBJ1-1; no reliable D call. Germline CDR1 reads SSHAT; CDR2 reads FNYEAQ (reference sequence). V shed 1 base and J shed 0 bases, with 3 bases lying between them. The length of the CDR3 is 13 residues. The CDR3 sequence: CASSLDMNTEAFF. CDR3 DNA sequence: TGTGCCAGCAGCTTAGACATGAACACTGAAGCTTTCTTT.

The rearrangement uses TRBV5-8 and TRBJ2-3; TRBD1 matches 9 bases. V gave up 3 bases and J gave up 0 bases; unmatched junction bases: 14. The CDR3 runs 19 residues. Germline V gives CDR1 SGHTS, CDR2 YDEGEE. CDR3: CASSYTIRGTGRSTDTQYF. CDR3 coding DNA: TGTGCCAGCAGCTATACTATCCGGGGGACAGGGCGGAGCACAGATACGCAGTATTTT. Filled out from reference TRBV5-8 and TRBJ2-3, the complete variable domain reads EAGVTQSPTHLIKTRGQQATLRCSPISGHTSVYWYQQALGLGLQFLLWYDEGEERNRGNFPPRFSGRQFPNYSSELNVNALELEDSALYLCASSYTIRGTGRSTDTQYFGPGTRLTVL.

CDR3 amino acids: CASSLGGGVPLTDTQYF. The CDR3 nucleotides are TGCGCCAGCAGCTTGGGAGGGGGGGTCCCCCTTACAGATACGCAGTATTTT. This chain joins TRBV5-1 and TRBJ2-3, with D possibly being TRBD2 (7 bases). V was clipped by 0 bases and J by 3 bases, with 17 bases between them. The CDR3 contains 17 residues. Germline CDR1 and CDR2: SGHRS and YFSETQ.

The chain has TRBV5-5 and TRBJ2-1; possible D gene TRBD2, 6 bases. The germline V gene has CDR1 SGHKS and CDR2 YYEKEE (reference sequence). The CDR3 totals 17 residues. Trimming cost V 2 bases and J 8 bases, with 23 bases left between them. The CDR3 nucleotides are TGTGCCAGCAGCTTCCCCCGCCCGGGTCTAGCGAGGGATGAGCAGTTCTTC. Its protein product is CASSFPRPGLARDEQFF.

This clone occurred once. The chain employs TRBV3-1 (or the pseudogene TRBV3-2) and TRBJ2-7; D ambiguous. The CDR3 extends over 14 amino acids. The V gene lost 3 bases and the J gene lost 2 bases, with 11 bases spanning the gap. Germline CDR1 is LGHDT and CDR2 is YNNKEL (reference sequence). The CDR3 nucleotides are TGTGCCAGCAGCCATGACCAGGTCACCTACGAGCAGTACTTC. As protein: CASSHDQVTYEQYF.

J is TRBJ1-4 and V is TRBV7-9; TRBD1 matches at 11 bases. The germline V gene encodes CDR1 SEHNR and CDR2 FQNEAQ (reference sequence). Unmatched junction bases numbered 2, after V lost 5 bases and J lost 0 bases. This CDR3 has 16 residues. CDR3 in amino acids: CASSRGQGATNEKLFF. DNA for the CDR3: TGTGCCAGCAGCCGGGGACAGGGGGCAACTAATGAAAAACTGTTTTTT.

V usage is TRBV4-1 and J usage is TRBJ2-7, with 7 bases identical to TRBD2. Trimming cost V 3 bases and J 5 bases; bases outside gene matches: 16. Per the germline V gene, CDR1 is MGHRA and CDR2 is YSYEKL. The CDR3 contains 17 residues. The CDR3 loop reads CASSQGGVRAGSHEQYF. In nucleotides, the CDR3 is TGCGCCAGCAGCCAGGGGGGAGTTCGAGCGGGGTCCCACGAGCAGTACTTC.

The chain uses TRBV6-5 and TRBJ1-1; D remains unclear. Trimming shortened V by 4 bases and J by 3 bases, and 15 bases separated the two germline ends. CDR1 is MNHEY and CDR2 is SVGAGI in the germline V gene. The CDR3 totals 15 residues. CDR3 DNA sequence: TGTGCCAGCAGTTCCCCTAGCGGTAAGGACACTGAAGCTTTCTTT. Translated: CASSSPSGKDTEAFF.

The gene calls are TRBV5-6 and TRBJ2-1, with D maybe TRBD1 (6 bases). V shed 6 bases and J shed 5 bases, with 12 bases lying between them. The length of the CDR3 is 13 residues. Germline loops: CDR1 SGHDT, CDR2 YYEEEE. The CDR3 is CASTGGPNNEQFF. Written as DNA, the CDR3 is TGTGCCAGCACTGGGGGCCCAAACAATGAGCAGTTCTTC.

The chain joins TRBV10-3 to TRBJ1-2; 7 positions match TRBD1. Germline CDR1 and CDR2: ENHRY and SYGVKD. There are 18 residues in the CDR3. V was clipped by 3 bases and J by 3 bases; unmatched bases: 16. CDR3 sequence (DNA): TGTGCCATCAGTGATTACGGAGGGGGCTTAAAGGTTGACTATGGCTACACCTTC. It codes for CAISDYGGGLKVDYGYTF.

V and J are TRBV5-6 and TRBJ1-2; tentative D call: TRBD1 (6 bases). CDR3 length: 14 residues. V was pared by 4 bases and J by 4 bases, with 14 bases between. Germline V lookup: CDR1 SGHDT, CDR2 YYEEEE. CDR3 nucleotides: TGTGCCAGCAGCCCCGGGCAGGGGACCTATGGCTACACCTTC. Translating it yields CASSPGQGTYGYTF.

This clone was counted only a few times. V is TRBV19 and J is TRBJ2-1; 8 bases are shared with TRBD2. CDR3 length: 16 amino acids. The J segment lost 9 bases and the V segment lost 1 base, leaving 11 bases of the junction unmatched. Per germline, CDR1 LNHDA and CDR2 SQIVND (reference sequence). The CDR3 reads CASSIARRGGGIEQFF. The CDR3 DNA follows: TGTGCCAGTAGTATAGCTCGGAGGGGCGGGGGGATTGAGCAGTTCTTC.

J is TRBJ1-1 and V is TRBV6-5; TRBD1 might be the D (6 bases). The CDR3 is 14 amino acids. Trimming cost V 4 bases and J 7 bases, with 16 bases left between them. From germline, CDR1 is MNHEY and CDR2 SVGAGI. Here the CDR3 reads CASSFQGGGGEAFF. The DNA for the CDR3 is TGTGCCAGCAGTTTTCAGGGTGGGGGCGGTGAAGCTTTCTTT.

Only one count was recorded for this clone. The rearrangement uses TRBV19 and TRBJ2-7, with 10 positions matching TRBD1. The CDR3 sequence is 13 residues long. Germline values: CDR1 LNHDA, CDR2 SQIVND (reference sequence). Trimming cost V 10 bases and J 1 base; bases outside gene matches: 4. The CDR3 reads CATPGQGSYEQYF. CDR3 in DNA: TGTGCCACCCCGGGACAGGGGTCCTACGAGCAGTACTTC.

Written as DNA, the CDR3 is TGTGCCTGGAGTGTACCAGTCAGGGATGAAAAACTGTTTTTT. The encoded protein is CAWSVPVRDEKLFF. V gene TRBV30 combines with J gene TRBJ1-4; perhaps TRBD1 as D (5 bases). This CDR3 is built from 14 residues. Trimming shortened V by 0 bases and J by 6 bases, and 11 bases separated the two germline ends. Germline-derived CDR1 and CDR2 are GTSNPN and SVGIG (reference sequence).

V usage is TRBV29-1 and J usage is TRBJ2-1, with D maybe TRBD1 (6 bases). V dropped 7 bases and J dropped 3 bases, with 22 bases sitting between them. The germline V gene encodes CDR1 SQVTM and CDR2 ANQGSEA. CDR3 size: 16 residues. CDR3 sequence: CSAILHRARDYNEQFF. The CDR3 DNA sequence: TGCAGCGCCATACTCCACAGGGCCCGCGACTACAATGAGCAGTTCTTC.

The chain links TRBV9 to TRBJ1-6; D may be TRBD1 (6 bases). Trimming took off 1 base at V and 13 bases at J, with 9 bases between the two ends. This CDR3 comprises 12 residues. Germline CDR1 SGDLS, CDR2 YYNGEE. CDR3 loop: CASSVQGSPLHF. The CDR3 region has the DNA TGTGCCAGCAGCGTACAGGGGTCGCCCCTCCACTTT. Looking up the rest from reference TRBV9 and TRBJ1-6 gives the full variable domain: DSGVTQTPKHLITATGQRVTLRCSPRSGDLSVYWYQQSLDQGLQFLIQYYNGEERAKGNILERFSAQQFPDLHSELNLSSLELGDSALYFCASSVQGSPLHFGNGTRLTVT.

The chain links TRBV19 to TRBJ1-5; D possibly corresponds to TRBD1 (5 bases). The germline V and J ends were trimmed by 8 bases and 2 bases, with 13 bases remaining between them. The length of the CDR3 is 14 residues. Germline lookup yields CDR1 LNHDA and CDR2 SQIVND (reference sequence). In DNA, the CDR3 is TGTGCCAGTGGGGGGAGCGGTCGCAATCAGCCCCAGCATTTT. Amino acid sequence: CASGGSGRNQPQHF.

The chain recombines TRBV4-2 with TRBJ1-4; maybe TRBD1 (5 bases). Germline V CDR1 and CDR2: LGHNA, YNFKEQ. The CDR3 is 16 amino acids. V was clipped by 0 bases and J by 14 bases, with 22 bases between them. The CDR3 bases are TGTGCCAGCAGCCAAGATCGAGGAAGGGGCGCCCGCGAGCTGTTTTTT. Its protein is CASSQDRGRGARELFF.

The CDR3 loop reads CASTTKGRDGYTF. DNA of the CDR3: TGTGCCAGCACCACTAAGGGCAGGGATGGCTACACCTTC. V is TRBV21-1 and J is TRBJ1-2; no DNA check was done on the table's D call, TRBD1. TRBV21-1 represents a pseudogene. The CDR3 has 13 amino acids.

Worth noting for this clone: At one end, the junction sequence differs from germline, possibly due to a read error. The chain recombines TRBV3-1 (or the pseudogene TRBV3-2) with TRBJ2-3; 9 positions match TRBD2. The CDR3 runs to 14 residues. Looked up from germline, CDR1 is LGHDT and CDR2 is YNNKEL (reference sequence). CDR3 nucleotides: TGTGCCAGCAACTCGCGGGGGGGCGTGACATCGGTAGCCTTT. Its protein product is CASNSRGGVTSVAF.

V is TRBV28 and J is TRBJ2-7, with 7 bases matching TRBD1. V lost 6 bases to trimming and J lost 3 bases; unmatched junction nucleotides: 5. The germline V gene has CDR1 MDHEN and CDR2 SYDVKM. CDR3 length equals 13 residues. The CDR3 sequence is CASSDRALYEQYF. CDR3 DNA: TGTGCCAGCAGCGACAGGGCCCTCTACGAGCAGTACTTC.

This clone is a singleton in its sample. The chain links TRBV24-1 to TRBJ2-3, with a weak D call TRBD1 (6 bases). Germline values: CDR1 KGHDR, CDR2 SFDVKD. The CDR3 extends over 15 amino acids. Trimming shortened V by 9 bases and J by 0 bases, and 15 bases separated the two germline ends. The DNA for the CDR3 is TGTGCCACCCCCGGGACAATCCTTAGCACAGATACGCAGTATTTT. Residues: CATPGTILSTDTQYF.

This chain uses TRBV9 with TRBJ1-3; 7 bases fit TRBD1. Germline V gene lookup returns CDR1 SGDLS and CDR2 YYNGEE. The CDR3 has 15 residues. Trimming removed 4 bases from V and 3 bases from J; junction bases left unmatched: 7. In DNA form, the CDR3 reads TGTGCCAGCAGCTCTCTGACAGGGCTTGGAAACACCATATATTTT. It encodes CASSSLTGLGNTIYF.

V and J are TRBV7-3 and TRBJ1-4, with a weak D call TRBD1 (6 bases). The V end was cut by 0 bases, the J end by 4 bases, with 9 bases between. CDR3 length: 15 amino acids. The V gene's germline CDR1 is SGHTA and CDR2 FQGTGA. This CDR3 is CASSLTGADNEKLFF. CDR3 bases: TGTGCCAGCAGCTTAACGGGGGCCGATAATGAAAAACTGTTTTTT.

For the CDR3, the DNA is TGCGCCAGCAGCTCCTACACCGGAGGGCGACAGGGCGACAATGAGCAGTTCTTC. This encodes CASSSYTGGRQGDNEQFF. This chain uses TRBV5-1 with TRBJ2-1; tentatively, D is TRBD1 (7 bases). The germline V gene encodes CDR1 SGHRS and CDR2 YFSETQ. V lost 3 bases and J lost 5, with 24 bases in between. This CDR3 spans 18 amino acids.

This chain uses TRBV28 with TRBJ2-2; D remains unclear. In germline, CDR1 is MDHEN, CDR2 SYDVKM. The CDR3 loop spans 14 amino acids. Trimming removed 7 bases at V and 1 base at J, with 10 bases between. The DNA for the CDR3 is TGTGCCAGCACTCTAGGAGAGAACACCGGGGAGCTGTTTTTT. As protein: CASTLGENTGELFF.